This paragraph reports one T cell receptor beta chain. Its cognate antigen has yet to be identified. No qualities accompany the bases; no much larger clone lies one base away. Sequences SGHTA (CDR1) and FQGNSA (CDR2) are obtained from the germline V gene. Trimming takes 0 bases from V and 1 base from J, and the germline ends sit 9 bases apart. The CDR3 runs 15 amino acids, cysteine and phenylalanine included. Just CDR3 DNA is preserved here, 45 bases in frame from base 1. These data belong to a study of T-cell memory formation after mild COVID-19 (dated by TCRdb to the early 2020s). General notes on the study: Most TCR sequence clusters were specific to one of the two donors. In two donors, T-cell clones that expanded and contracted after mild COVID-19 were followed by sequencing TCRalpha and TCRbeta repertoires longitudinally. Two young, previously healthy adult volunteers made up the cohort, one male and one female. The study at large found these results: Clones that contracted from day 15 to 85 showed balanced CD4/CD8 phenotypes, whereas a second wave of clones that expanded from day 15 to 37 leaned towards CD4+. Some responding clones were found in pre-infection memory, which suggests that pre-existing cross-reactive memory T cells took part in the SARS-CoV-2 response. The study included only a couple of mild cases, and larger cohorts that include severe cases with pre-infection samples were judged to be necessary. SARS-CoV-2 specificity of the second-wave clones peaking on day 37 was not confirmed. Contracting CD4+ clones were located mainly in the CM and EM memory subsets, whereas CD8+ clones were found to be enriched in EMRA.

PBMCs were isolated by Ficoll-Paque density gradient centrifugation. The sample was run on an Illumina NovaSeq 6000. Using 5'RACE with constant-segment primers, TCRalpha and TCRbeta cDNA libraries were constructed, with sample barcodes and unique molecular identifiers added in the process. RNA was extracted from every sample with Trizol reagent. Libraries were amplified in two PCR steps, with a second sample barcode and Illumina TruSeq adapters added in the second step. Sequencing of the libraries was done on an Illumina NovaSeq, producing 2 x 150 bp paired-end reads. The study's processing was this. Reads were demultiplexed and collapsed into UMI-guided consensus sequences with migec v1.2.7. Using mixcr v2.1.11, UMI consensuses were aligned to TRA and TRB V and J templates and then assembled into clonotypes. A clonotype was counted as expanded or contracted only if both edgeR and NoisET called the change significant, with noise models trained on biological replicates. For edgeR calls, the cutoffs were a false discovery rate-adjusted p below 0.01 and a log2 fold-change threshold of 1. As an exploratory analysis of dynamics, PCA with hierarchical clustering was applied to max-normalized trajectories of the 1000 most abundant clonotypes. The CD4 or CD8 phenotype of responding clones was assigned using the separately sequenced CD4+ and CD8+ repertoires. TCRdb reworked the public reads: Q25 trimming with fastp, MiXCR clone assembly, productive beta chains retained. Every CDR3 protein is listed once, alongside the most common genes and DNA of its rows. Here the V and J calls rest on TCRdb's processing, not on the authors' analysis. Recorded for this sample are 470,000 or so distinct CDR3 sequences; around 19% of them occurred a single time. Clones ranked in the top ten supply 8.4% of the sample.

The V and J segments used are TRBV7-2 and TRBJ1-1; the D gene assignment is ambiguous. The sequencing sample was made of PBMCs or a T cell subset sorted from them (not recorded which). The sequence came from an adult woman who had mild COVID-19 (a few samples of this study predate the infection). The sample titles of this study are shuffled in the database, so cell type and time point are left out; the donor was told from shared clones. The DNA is TGTGCCAGCAGCTTAGCGAGACGGGAGAACACTGAAGCTTTCTTT. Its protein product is CASSLARRENTEAFF.